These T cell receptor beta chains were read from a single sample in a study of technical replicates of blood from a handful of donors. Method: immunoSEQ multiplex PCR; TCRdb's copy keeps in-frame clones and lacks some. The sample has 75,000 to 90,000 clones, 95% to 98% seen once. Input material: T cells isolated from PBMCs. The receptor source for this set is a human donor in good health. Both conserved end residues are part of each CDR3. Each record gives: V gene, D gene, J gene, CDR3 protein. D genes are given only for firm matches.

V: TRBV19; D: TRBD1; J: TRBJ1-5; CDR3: CASSLTGVQPQHF
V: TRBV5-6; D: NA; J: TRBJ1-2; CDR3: CASSLYTGLFNYGYTF
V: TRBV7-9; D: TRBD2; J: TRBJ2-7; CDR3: CASSYAGTSGWQQYF
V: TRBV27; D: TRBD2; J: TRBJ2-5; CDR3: CASSFRLAGGGRETQYF
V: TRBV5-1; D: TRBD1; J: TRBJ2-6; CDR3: CASSLDRGYSVTF
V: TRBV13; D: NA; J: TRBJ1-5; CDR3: CASSLGLTAYSNQPQHF
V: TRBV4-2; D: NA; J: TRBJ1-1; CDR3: CASSRDRGTEAFF
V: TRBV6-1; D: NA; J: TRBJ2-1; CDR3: CASVQASSYNEQFF
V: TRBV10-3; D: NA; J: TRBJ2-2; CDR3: CAISSPPLRELFF
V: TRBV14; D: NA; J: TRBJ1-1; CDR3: CASSQVGTEAFF
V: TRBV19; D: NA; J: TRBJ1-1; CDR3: CASSAGLKAFF
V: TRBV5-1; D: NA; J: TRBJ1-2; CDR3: CASSLGGSANYGYTF
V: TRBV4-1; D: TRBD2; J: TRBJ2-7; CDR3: CASRAITSGRARCEQYF
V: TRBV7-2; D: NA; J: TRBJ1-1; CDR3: CASSLIAKNTEAFF
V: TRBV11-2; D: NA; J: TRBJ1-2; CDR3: CASSLIDSDGYTF
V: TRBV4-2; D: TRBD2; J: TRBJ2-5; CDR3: CASSQGGLAGETQYF
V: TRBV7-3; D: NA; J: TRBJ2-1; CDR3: CASSLGPAGNEQFF
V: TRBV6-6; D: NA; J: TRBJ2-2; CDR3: CASSPTGFNGELFF
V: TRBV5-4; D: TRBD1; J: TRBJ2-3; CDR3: CASSLSTGMMWSTDTQYF
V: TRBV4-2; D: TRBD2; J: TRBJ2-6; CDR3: CASSSQRERAANVLTF
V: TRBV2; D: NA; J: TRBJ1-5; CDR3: CASNDAEGLGNQPQHF
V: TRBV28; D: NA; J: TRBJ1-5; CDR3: CASSWDIKQPQHF
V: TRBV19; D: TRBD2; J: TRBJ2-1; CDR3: CAAGGNGEQFF
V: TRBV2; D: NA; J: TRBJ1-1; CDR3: CASRESTGRGTEAFF
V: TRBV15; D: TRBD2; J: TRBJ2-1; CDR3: CATNGLAGGRSSYNEQFF
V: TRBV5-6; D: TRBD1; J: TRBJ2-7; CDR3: CASSPDRVRAYEQYF
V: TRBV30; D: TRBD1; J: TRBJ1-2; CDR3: CAWSPRDRVNYGYTF